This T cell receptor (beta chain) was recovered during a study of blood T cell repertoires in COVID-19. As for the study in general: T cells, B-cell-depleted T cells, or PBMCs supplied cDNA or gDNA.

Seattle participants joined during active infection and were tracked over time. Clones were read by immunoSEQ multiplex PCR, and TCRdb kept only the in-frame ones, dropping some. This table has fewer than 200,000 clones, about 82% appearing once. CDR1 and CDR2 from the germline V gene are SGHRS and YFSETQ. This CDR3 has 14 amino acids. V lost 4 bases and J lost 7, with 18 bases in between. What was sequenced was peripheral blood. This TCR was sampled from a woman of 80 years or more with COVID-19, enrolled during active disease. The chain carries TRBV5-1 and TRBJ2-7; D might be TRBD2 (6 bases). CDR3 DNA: TGCGCCAGCAGCCTACTAGGAGGGTCGAAAGAGCAGTACTTC. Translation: CASSLLGGSKEQYF.